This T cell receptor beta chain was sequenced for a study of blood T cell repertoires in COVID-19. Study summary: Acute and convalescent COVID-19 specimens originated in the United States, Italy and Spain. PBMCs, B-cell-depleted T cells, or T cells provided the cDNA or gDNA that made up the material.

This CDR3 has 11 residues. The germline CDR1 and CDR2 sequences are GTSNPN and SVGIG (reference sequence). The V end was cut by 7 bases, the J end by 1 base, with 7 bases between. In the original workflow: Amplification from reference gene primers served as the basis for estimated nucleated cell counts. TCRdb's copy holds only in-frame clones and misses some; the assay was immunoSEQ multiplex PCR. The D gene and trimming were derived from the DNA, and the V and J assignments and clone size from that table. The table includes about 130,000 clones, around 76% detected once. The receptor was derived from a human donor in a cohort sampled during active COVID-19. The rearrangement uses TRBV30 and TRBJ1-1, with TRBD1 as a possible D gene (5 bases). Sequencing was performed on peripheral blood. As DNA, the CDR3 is TGTGCCTCCGACAGGAACACTGAAGCTTTCTTT. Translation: CASDRNTEAFF.